This entry is about one T cell receptor beta chain. Its antigen is not identified. Expressed TCRB transcripts were sequenced because the isolated RNA had all been reverse transcribed beforehand. Naive, central memory and regulatory T cell samples averaged about 3.6 million immunoSEQ reads each. The method was immunoSEQ multiplex PCR; TCRdb's version includes in-frame clones alone and lacks a portion of them. Among hundreds of thousands of clones listed, more than 12% were seen once. These data come from a study of beta chain features in type 1 diabetes. Study outcomes and limitations: There was a moderate but significant shortening of TCRB CDR3s in all four CD4+ subsets of Type 1 diabetes patients. TCRB rearrangement may or may not be influenced by HLA type; here this remained unresolved.

Sorted populations all had greater than 98% purity. The CDR3 consists of 13 residues. Germline CDR1 PRHDT, CDR2 FYEKMQ (reference sequence). V gave up 6 bases and J gave up 6 bases; unmatched junction bases: 7. The chain has TRBV13 and TRBJ1-1, with TRBD1 identical over 7 bases. This sequence was found in a man aged 18 to 29 with type 1 diabetes. Sequenced: naive CD4+ T cells from blood. CDR3 DNA: TGTGCCAGCAGGTTAAACAGGGGACCTGAAGCTTTCTTT. Amino acids: CASRLNRGPEAFF.